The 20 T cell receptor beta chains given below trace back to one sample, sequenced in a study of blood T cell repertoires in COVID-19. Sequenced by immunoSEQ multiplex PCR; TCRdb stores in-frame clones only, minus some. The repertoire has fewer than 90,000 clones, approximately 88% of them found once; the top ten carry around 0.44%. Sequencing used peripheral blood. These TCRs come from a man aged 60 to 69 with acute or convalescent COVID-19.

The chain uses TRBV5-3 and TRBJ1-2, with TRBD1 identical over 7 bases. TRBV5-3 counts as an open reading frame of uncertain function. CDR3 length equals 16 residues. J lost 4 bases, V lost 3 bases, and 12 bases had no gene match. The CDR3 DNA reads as TGTGCCAGAAGCTCGCATACCGACAGGGCTAGCTATGGCTACACCTTC. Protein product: CARSSHTDRASYGYTF.

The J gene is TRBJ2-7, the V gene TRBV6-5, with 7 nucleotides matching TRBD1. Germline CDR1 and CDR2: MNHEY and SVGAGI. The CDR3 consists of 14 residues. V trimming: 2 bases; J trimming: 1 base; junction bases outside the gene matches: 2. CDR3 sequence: CASSYGTASYEQYF. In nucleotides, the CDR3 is TGTGCCAGCAGTTACGGGACAGCGTCCTACGAGCAGTACTTC.

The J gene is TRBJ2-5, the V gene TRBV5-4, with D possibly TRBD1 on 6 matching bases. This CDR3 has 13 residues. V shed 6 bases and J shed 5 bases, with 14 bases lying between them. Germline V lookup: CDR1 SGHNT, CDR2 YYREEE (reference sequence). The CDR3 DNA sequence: TGTGCCAGCAATACAGGGATGGAGGAGACCCAGTACTTC. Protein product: CASNTGMEETQYF.

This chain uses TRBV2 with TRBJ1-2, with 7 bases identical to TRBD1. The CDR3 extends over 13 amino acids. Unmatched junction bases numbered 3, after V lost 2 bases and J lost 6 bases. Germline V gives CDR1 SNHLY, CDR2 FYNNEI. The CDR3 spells CASSESRGNGYTF. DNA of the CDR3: TGTGCCAGCAGTGAAAGCAGGGGGAATGGCTACACCTTC.

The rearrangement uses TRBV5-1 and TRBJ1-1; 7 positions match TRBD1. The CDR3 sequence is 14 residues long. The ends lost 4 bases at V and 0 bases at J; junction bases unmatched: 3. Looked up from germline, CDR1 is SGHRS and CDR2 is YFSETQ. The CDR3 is CASSKGTVNTEAFF. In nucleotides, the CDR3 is TGCGCCAGCAGCAAAGGGACAGTGAACACTGAAGCTTTCTTT.

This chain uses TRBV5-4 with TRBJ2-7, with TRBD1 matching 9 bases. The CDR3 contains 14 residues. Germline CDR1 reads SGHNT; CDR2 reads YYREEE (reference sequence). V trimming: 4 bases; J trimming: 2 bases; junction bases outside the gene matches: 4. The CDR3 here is CASSKGQGPYEQYF. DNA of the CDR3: TGTGCCAGCAGCAAGGGACAGGGCCCCTACGAGCAGTACTTC.

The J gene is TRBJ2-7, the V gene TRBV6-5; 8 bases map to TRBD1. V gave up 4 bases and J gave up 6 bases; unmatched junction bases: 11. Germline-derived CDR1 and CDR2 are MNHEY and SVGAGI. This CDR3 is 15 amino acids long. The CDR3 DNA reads TGTGCCAGCAGTTCCTTGGACAGGGCACTTGGCGAGCAGTACTTC. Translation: CASSSLDRALGEQYF.

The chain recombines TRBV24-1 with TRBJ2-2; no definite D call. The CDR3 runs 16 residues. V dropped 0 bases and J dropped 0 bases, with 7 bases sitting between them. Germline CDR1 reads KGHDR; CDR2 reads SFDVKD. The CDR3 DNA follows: TGTGCCACCAGTGATTTGGGTAGTACGAACACCGGGGAGCTGTTTTTT. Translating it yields CATSDLGSTNTGELFF.

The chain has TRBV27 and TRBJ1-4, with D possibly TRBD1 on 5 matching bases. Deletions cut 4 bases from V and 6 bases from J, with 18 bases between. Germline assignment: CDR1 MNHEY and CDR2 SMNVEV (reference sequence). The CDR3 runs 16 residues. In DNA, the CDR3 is TGTGCCAGCAGTTCCGGGACTCAGAGCATTTATGAAAAACTGTTTTTT. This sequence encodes CASSSGTQSIYEKLFF. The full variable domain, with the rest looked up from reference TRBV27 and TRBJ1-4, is EAQVTQNPRYLITVTGKKLTVTCSQNMNHEYMSWYRQDPGLGLRQIYYSMNVEVTDKGDVPEGYKVSRKEKRNFPLILESPSPNQTSLYFCASSSGTQSIYEKLFFGSGTQLSVL.

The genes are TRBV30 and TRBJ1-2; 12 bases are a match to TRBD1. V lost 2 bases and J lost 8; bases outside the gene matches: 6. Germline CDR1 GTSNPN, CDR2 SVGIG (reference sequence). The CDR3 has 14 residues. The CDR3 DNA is TGTGCCTGGAGTACGGGACAGGGGGCGAAAGGCTACACCTTC. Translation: CAWSTGQGAKGYTF.

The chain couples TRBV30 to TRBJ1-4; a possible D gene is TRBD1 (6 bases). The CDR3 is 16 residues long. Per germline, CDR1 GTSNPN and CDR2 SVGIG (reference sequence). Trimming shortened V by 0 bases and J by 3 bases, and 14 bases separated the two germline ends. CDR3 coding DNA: TGTGCCTGGAGTGTAGGGGGGGGCCGATCTAATGAAAAACTGTTTTTT. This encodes CAWSVGGGRSNEKLFF.

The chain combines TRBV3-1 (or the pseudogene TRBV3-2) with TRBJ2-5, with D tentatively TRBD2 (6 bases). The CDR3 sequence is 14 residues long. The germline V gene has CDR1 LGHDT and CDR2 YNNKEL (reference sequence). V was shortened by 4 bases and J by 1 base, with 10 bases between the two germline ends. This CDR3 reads CASSRRDFQETQYF. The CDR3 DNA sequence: TGTGCCAGCAGCCGCCGGGACTTCCAAGAGACCCAGTACTTC.

The CDR3: CAISGQSDSPLHF. DNA for the CDR3: TGTGCCATCAGCGGACAGAGCGATTCACCCCTCCACTTT. The rearrangement joins TRBV10-3 to TRBJ1-6, with a weak D call TRBD1 (6 bases). Trimming took off 6 bases at V and 8 bases at J, with 11 bases between the two ends. The CDR3 is 13 residues long. Per germline, CDR1 ENHRY and CDR2 SYGVKD.

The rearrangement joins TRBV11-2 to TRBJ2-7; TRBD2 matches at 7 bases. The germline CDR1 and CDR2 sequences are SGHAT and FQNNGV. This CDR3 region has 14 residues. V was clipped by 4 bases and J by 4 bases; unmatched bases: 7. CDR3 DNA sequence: TGTGCCAGCAGCTCCCTAGCGGCTGTTTACGAGCAGTACTTC. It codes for CASSSLAAVYEQYF.

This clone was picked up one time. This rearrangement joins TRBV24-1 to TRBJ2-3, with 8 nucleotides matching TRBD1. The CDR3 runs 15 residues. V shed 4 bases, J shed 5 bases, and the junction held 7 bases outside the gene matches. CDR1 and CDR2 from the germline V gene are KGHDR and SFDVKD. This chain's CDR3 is CATSDRDRGIDTQYF. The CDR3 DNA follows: TGTGCCACCAGTGACAGAGACAGGGGAATAGATACGCAGTATTTT.

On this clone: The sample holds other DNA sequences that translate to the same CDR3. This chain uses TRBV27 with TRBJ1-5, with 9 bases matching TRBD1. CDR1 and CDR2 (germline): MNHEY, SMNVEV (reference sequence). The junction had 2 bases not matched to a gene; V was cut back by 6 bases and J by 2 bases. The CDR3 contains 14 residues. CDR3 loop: CASSWTGGNQPQHF. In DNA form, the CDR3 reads TGTGCCAGCAGCTGGACAGGGGGCAATCAGCCCCAGCATTTT.

Written as DNA, the CDR3 is TGCGCCAGCAGCTTGGGGACAGGGGATGGCTACACCTTC. Protein sequence: CASSLGTGDGYTF. V usage is TRBV5-1 and J usage is TRBJ1-2; 9 bases are shared with TRBD1. The germline V gene encodes CDR1 SGHRS and CDR2 YFSETQ. The length of the CDR3 is 13 residues. V shed 0 bases, J shed 6 bases, and the junction held 0 bases outside the gene matches.

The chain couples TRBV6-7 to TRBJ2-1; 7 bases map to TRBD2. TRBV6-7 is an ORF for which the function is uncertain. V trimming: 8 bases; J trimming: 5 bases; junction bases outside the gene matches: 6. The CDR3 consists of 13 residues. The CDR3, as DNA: TGTGCCAGCCTGGGGGGGTACCACAATGAGCAGTTCTTC. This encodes CASLGGYHNEQFF.

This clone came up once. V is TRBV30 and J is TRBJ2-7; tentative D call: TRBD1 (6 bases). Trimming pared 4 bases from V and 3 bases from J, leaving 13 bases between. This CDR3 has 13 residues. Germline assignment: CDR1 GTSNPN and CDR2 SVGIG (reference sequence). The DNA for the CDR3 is TGTGCCTGGACAGGGGTTAATAGCTACGAGCAGTACTTC. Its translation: CAWTGVNSYEQYF.

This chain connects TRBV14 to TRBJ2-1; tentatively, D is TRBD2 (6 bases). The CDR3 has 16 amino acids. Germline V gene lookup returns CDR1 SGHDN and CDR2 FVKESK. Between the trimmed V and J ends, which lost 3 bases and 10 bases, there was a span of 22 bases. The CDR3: CASSQDPGLLLGEQFF. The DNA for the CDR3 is TGTGCCAGCAGCCAGGATCCGGGACTCCTGTTAGGGGAGCAGTTCTTC.